The T cell receptor beta chain under discussion was sequenced for a study of OX40 agonist ivuxolimab in advanced cancers. Overall study: Hepatocellular carcinoma, melanoma, renal cell or head and neck cancer was diagnosed in the dose-escalation patients. Prior anti-PD-1, anti-PD-L1 or anti-CTLA-4 therapy did not bar entry, and approximately 40% had some. General observations from the study: A proportion of nonresponders additionally exhibited low normalized T-cell clonal expansion.

CDR1 and CDR2 from the germline V gene are SGHTA and FQGTGA. Trimming took 0 bases from V and 3 from J, leaving 5 bases between them. This CDR3 has 13 amino acids. The investigators sampled blood at baseline, at cycle 4 day 1, and at cycle 7 day 1. Some clones are missing from TCRdb's copy, which holds only in-frame ones; the method was immunoSEQ multiplex PCR. The repertoire has 35,000 to 45,000 clones, roughly nine tenths of them found once; the top ten carry 2.4%. Regarding this clone: Its matching antigen is unknown.

The chain joins TRBV7-3 to TRBJ1-1; D not resolved. The source was CD4+ or CD8+ T cells sorted from blood, collected in a trial of the OX40 agonist ivuxolimab. This receptor was identified in an adult with an advanced solid tumor such as melanoma, head and neck, liver or kidney cancer. The CDR3 spells CASSLTLDTEAFF. CDR3 bases: TGTGCCAGCAGCTTAACTCTGGACACTGAAGCTTTCTTT.